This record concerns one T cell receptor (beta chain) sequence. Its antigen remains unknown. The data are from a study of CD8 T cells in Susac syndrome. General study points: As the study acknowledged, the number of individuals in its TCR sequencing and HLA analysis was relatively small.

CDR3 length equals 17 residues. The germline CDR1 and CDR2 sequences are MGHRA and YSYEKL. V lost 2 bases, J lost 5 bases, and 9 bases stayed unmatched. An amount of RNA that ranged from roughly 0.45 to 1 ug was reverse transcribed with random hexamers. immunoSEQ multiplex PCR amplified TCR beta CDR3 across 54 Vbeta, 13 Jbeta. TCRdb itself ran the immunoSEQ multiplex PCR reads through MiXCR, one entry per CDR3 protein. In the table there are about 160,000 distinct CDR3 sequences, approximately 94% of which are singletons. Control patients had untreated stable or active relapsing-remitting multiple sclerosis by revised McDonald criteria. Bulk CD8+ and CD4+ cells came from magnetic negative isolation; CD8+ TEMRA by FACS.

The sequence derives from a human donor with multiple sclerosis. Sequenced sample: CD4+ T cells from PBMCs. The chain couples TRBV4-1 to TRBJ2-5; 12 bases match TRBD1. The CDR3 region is CASSQNAGTGGRETQYF. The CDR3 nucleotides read TGCGCCAGCAGCCAAAACGCCGGGACAGGGGGCAGGGAGACCCAGTACTTC.